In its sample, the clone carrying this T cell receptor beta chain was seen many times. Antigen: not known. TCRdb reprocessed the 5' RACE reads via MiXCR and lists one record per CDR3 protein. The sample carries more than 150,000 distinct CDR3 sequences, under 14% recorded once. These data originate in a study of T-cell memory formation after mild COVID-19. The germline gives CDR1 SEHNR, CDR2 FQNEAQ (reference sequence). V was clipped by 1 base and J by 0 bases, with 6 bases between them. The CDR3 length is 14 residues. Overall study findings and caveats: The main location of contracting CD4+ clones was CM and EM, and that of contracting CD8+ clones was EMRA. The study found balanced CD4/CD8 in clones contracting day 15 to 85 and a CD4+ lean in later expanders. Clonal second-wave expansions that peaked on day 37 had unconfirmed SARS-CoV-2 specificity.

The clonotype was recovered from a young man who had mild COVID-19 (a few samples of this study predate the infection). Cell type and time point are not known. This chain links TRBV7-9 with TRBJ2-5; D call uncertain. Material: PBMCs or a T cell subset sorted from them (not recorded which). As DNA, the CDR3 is TGTGCCAGCAGCTTAGGGCAAAACCAAGAGACCCAGTACTTC. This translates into CASSLGQNQETQYF.